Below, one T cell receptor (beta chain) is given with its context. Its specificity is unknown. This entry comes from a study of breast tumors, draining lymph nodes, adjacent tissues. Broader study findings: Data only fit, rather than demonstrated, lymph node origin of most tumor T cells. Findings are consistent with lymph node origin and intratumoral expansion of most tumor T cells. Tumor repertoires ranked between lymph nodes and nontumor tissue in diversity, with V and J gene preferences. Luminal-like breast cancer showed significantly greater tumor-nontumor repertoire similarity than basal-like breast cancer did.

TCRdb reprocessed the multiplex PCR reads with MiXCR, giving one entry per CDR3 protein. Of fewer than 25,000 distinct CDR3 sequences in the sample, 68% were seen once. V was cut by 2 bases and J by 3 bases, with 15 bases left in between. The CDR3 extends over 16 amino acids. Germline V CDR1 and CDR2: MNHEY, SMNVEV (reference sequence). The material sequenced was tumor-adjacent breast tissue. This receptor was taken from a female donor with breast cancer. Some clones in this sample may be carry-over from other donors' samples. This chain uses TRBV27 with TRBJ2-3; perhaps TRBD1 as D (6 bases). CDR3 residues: CASSLHGDKVTDTQYF. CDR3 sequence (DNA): TGTGCCAGCAGTTTACACGGGGACAAGGTTACAGATACGCAGTATTTT.